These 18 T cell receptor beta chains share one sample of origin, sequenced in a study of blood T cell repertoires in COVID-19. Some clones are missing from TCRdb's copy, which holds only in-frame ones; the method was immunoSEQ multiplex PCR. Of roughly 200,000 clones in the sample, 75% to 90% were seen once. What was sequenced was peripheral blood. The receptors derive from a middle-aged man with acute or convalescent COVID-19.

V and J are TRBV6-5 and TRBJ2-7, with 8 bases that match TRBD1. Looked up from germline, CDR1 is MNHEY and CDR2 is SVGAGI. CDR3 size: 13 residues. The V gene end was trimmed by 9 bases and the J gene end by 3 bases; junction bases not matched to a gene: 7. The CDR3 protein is CASVGTGRYEQYF. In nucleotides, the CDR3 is TGTGCCAGTGTGGGGACAGGACGCTACGAGCAGTACTTC.

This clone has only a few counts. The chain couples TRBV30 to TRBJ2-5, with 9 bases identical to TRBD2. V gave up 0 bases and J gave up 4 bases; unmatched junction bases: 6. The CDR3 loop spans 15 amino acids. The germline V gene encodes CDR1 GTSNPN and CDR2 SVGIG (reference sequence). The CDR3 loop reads CAWSVPAGGLETQYF. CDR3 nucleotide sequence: TGTGCCTGGAGTGTACCAGCGGGAGGCTTAGAGACCCAGTACTTC. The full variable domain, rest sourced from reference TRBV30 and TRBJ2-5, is SQTIHQWPATLVQPVGSPLSLECTVEGTSNPNLYWYRQAAGRGLQLLFYSVGIGQISSEVPQNLSASRPQDRQFILSSKKLLLSDSGFYLCAWSVPAGGLETQYFGPGTRLLVL.

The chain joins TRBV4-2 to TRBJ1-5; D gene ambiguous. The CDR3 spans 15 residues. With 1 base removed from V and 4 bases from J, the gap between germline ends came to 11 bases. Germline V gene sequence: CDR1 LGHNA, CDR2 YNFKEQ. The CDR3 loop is CASSQVEEQNQPQHF. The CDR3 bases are TGTGCCAGCAGCCAAGTAGAGGAGCAGAATCAGCCCCAGCATTTT.

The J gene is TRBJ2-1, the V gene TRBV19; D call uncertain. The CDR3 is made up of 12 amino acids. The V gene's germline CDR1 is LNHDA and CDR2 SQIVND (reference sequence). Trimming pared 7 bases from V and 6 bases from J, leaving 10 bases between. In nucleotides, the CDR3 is TGTGCCAGTACCCAACGAGGCAATGAGCAGTTCTTC. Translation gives CASTQRGNEQFF.

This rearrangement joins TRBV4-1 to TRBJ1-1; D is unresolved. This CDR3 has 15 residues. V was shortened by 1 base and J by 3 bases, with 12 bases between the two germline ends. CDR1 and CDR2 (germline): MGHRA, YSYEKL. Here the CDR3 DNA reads TGCGCCAGCAGCCAAGGCGCGGGAAGGGACACTGAAGCTTTCTTT. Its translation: CASSQGAGRDTEAFF.

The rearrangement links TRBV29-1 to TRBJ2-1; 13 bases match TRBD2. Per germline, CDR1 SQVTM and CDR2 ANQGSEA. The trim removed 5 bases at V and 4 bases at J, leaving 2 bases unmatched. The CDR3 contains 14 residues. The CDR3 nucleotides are TGCAGCGTTCCGGGACTAGCGGGGTACAATGAGCAGTTCTTC. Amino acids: CSVPGLAGYNEQFF.

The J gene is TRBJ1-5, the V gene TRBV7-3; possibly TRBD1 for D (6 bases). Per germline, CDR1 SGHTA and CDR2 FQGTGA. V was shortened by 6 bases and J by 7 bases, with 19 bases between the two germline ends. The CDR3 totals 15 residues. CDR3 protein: CASSINSGEGQPQHF. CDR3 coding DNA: TGTGCCAGCAGTATCAATTCAGGGGAAGGGCAGCCCCAGCATTTT.

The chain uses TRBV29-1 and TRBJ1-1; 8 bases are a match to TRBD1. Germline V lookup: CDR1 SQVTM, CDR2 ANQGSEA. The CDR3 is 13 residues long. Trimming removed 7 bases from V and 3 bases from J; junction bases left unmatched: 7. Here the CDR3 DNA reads TGCAGCGCCCCGACAGGGGTGGACACTGAAGCTTTCTTT. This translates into CSAPTGVDTEAFF.

CDR3 amino acids: CASSSSGRAGDTQYF. The CDR3 DNA sequence: TGTGCCAGCAGCTCAAGCGGGAGGGCCGGAGATACGCAGTATTTT. The chain is built from TRBV11-2 and TRBJ2-3; 10 nucleotides align to TRBD2. The CDR3 runs to 15 residues. Germline V lookup: CDR1 SGHAT, CDR2 FQNNGV. J gave up 5 bases and V 4 bases, and 6 bases lay outside the gene matches.

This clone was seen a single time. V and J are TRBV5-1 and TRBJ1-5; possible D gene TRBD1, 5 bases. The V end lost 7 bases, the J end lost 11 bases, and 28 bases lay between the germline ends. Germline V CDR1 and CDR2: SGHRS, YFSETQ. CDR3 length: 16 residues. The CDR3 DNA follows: TGCGCCAGCCGACGGGACTTCATGAATCACCGCCCGGCCCAGCATTTT. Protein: CASRRDFMNHRPAQHF.

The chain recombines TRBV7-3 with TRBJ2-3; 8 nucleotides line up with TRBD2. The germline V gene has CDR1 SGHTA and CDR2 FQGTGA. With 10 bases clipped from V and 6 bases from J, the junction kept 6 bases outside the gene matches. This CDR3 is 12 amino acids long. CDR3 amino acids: CATGTRGDTQYF. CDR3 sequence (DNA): TGTGCCACCGGGACTAGGGGGGATACGCAGTATTTT.

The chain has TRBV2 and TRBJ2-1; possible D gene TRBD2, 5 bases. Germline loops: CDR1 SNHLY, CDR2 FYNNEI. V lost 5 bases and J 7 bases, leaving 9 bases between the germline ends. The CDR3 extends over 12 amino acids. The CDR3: CASSLTTNEQFF. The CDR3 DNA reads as TGTGCCAGCAGTTTGACTACAAATGAGCAGTTCTTC. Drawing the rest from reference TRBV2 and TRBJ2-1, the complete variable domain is EPEVTQTPSHQVTQMGQEVILRCVPISNHLYFYWYRQILGQKVEFLVSFYNNEISEKSEIFDDQFSVERPDGSNFTLKIRSTKLEDSAMYFCASSLTTNEQFFGPGTRLTVL.

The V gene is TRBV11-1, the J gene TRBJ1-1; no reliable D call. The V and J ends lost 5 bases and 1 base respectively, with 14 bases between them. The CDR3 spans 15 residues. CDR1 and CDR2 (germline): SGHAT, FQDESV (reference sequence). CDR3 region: CASSPYLGGNTEAFF. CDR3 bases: TGTGCCAGCAGCCCATATCTAGGAGGGAACACTGAAGCTTTCTTT. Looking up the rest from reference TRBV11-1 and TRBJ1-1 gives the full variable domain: EAEVAQSPRYKITEKSQAVAFWCDPISGHATLYWYRQILGQGPELLVQFQDESVVDDSQLPKDRFSAERLKGVDSTLKIQPAELGDSAMYLCASSPYLGGNTEAFFGQGTRLTVV.

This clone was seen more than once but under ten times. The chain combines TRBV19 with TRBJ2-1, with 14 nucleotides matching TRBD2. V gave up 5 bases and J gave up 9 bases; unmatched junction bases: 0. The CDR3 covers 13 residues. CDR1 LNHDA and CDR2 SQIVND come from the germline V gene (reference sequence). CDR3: CASSGTSGSEQFF. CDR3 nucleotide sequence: TGTGCCAGTAGTGGGACTAGCGGGAGTGAGCAGTTCTTC.

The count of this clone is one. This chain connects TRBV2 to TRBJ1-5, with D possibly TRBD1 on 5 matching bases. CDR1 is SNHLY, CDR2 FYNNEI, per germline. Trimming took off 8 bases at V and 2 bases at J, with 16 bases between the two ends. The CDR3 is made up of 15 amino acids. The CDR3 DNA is TGTGCCAGCGTGGCGGGGCTTTCTGGCAATCAGCCCCAGCATTTT. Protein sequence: CASVAGLSGNQPQHF.

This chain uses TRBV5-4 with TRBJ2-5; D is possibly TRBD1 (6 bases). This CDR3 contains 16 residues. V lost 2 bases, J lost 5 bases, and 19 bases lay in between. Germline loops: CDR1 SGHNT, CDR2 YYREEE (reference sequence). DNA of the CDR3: TGTGCCAGCAGCTTAGGTGCAACAGGGTTCAGCGAGACCCAGTACTTC. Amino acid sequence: CASSLGATGFSETQYF.

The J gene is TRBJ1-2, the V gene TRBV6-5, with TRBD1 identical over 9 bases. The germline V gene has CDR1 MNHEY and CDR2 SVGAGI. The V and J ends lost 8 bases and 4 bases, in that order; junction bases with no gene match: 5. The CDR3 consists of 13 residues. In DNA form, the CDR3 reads TGTGCCAGCGACGGACAGGGGAGCTATGGCTACACCTTC. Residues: CASDGQGSYGYTF.

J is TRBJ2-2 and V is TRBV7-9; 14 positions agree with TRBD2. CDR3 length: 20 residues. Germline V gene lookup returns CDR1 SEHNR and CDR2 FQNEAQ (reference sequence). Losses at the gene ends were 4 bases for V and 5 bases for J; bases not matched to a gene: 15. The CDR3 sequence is CASSWAGTSGSIGRTGELFF. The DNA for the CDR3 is TGTGCCAGCAGCTGGGCGGGGACTAGCGGGAGCATCGGACGGACCGGGGAGCTGTTTTTT.